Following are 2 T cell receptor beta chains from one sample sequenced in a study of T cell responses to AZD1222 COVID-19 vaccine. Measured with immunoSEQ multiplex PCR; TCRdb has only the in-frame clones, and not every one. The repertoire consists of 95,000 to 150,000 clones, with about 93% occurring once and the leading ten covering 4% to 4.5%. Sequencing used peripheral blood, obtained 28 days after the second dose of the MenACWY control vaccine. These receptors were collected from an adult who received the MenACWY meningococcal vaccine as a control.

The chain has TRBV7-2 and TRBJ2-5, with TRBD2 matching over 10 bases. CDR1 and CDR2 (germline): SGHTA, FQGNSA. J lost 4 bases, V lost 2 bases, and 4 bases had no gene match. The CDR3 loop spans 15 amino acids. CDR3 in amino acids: CASSLSGGAGETQYF. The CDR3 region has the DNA TGTGCCAGCAGCTTAAGCGGGGGGGCAGGAGAGACCCAGTACTTC.

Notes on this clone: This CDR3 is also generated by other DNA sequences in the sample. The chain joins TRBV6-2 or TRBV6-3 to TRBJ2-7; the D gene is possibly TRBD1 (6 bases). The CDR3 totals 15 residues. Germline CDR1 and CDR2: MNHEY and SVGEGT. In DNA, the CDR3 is TGTGCCAGCAGCTACTCAGGGGTCGGCAGCTTCGAGCAGTACGTC. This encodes CASSYSGVGSFEQYV.